The following is a TCR beta chain sequence with its context. The ends lost 6 bases at V and 7 bases at J; junction bases unmatched: 9. The germline V gene encodes CDR1 SGHAT and CDR2 FQNNGV. The CDR3 loop spans 15 amino acids. The data are from a study of response to subunit inactivated influenza vaccine. TCRdb independently ran MiXCR on the RT-PCR reads; one entry per CDR3 protein. The repertoire holds a few hundred thousand distinct CDR3 sequences, with approximately 10% as singletons. The same specimen was also included in a second study, on T cells expressing NK-cell markers. Per that paper: Generation of TCR beta cDNA was performed by 5'RACE template switching incorporating UMIs. Seven sequenced donors out of eight were HCMV-seropositive, one seronegative. Once again these clonotypes came out on top in the CD3+CD56-NKG2C+ fraction of several donors. Clarity on HCMV specificity was lacking for the expanded NKG2C+ T cell clones.

V usage is TRBV11-2 and J usage is TRBJ2-1, with 10 positions matching TRBD2. The clonotype originates from a man between 45 and 60 years old who received an inactivated influenza vaccine. The sample in question was PBMCs from blood, obtained on the day of vaccination. CDR3 nucleotide sequence: TGTGCCAGCAGGCCGGGACTAGCGAGAAGGAATGAGCAGTTCTTC. This translates into CASRPGLARRNEQFF.